Below are 27 T cell receptor beta chains sequenced from a single sample in a study of shared clonotypes between healthy human individuals. Measured with immunoSEQ multiplex PCR; TCRdb has only the in-frame clones, and not every one. The sample contains around 940,000 clones, 70% to 85% of which appear only once. The sequenced material came from memory CD4+ T cells sorted from blood. Regarding subset: CD45RA-negative fraction. The receptors were gathered from a man between 18 and 35 years old in good health.

This clone was recorded only once. The chain uses TRBV6-1 and TRBJ1-5; 10 nucleotides match TRBD1. V lost 0 bases and J lost 6; bases outside the gene matches: 2. This CDR3 is 15 amino acids long. In germline, CDR1 is MNHNS, CDR2 SASEGT. The DNA for the CDR3 is TGTGCCAGCAGTGAAGCCGACAGGGGGCTTCAGCCCCAGCATTTT. Encoded protein: CASSEADRGLQPQHF.

V gene TRBV6-1 combines with J gene TRBJ2-2; D not certain. The CDR3 has 15 amino acids. Germline V lookup: CDR1 MNHNS, CDR2 SASEGT. With 2 bases removed from V and 5 bases from J, the gap between germline ends came to 12 bases. CDR3 DNA sequence: TGTGCCAGCAGTGAAATGAAATTGGGAACCGGGGAGCTGTTTTTT. Protein: CASSEMKLGTGELFF.

V is TRBV30 and J is TRBJ1-5; no reliable D call. Germline CDR1 GTSNPN, CDR2 SVGIG (reference sequence). Trimming shortened V by 2 bases and J by 5 bases, and 10 bases separated the two germline ends. The CDR3 is 13 residues long. CDR3 residues: CAWSHSEDQPQHF. CDR3 nucleotides: TGTGCCTGGAGTCATTCCGAGGATCAGCCCCAGCATTTT. Combining the CDR3 with reference TRBV30 and TRBJ1-5 gives the whole variable domain SQTIHQWPATLVQPVGSPLSLECTVEGTSNPNLYWYRQAAGRGLQLLFYSVGIGQISSEVPQNLSASRPQDRQFILSSKKLLLSDSGFYLCAWSHSEDQPQHFGDGTRLSIL.

The count of this clone is one. The chain is built from TRBV6-1 and TRBJ1-1, with D possibly TRBD1 on 5 matching bases. Germline-derived CDR1 and CDR2 are MNHNS and SASEGT. This CDR3 is 17 amino acids long. The ends were cut back, 1 base at V and 3 bases at J, with 18 bases in the middle. As DNA, the CDR3 is TGTGCCAGCAGTGAAGAGCGTGGCCGCCGGGGGTACACTGAAGCTTTCTTT. Protein sequence: CASSEERGRRGYTEAFF.

This clone was recorded only once. Since a much larger clone is just one base distant, this may be a read error. The same CDR3 also results from other DNA sequences found in this sample. The chain joins TRBV11-3 to TRBJ2-5; D ambiguous. The CDR3 consists of 11 residues. V lost 1 base, J lost 5 bases, and 2 bases lay in between. Germline values: CDR1 SGHNT, CDR2 YENEEA. CDR3 nucleotide sequence: TGTGCCAGCAGCTTAGGGGAGACCCAGTACTTC. This translates into CASSLGETQYF.

The chain carries TRBV6-1 and TRBJ1-3, with no clear D. V lost 3 bases and J 1 base, leaving 7 bases between the germline ends. Germline-derived CDR1 and CDR2 are MNHNS and SASEGT. CDR3 length: 14 amino acids. DNA for the CDR3: TGTGCCAGCAGTGATCTGGGATCTGGAAACACCATATATTTT. As protein: CASSDLGSGNTIYF.

This rearrangement joins TRBV10-3 to TRBJ1-4; TRBD1 matches 10 bases. Germline V CDR1 and CDR2: ENHRY, SYGVKD. V lost 10 bases to trimming and J lost 8 bases; unmatched junction nucleotides: 7. The CDR3 sequence is 13 residues long. CDR3 region: CATTDRGSEKLFF. In DNA form, the CDR3 reads TGTGCCACGACGGACAGGGGGTCGGAAAAACTGTTTTTT.

This clone occurred a few times. The chain couples TRBV27 to TRBJ2-5; 12 bases fit TRBD2. The J segment lost 4 bases and the V segment lost 3 bases, leaving 12 bases of the junction unmatched. The CDR3 runs to 18 residues. The germline CDR1 and CDR2 sequences are MNHEY and SMNVEV (reference sequence). CDR3 amino acids: CASSFSTRLAGGGETQYF. The CDR3 DNA reads as TGTGCCAGCAGTTTCTCAACCCGGCTAGCGGGAGGGGGAGAGACCCAGTACTTC.

The gene calls are TRBV5-1 and TRBJ2-4, with a weak D call TRBD1 (5 bases). From germline, CDR1 is SGHRS and CDR2 YFSETQ. V lost 0 bases to trimming and J lost 11 bases, with 12 bases between them. This CDR3 comprises 13 residues. The DNA of the CDR3 is TGCGCCAGCAGCTTGGCGCAGGGTGGGGTTCAGTACTTC. Protein product: CASSLAQGGVQYF. The variable domain in full, completed from reference TRBV5-1 and TRBJ2-4, reads KAGVTQTPRYLIKTRGQQVTLSCSPISGHRSVSWYQQTPGQGLQFLFEYFSETQRNKGNFPGRFSGRQFSNSRSEMNVSTLELGDSALYLCASSLAQGGVQYFGAGTRLSVL.

The chain joins TRBV15 to TRBJ2-1, with D possibly TRBD1 on 5 matching bases. The CDR3 covers 15 residues. CDR1 and CDR2 from the germline V gene are LNHNV and YYDKDF (reference sequence). The germline V and J ends were trimmed by 0 bases and 2 bases, with 8 bases remaining between them. Here the CDR3 DNA reads TGTGCCACCAGCAGAGAACGGACACCCTACAATGAGCAGTTCTTC. It specifies CATSRERTPYNEQFF.

J is TRBJ1-6 and V is TRBV6-5, with D unresolved. This CDR3 region has 13 residues. Germline CDR1 MNHEY, CDR2 SVGAGI. V dropped 4 bases and J dropped 7 bases, with 8 bases sitting between them. CDR3 nucleotide sequence: TGTGCCAGCAGTTCTGCCGAGAATTCACCCCTCCACTTT. Amino acid sequence: CASSSAENSPLHF.

As for this clone: A much larger clone differs by one base, so this may be a read error. The rearrangement uses TRBV30 and TRBJ1-2; D is ambiguous. Trimming removed 4 bases from V and 8 bases from J, with 14 bases in between. This CDR3 spans 12 amino acids. The V gene's germline CDR1 is GTSNPN and CDR2 SVGIG (reference sequence). CDR3 nucleotides: TGTGCCTGGATCCCCCTCGTAGCGGGCTACACCTTC. Residues: CAWIPLVAGYTF.

This clone was counted a few times. This chain joins TRBV29-1 and TRBJ1-2; possible D gene TRBD1, 5 bases. Trimming cost V 4 bases and J 0 bases, with 9 bases left between them. This CDR3 has 13 residues. Germline V gene lookup returns CDR1 SQVTM and CDR2 ANQGSEA. For the CDR3, the DNA is TGCAGCGTTGTGAGGGACGCTAACTATGGCTACACCTTC. Its translation: CSVVRDANYGYTF.

This clone turned up a few times. The CDR3 DNA follows: TGCAGCGCAGAGCGCTTACAGGGTTTCAATGAGCAGTTCTTC. Its protein product is CSAERLQGFNEQFF. The chain links TRBV29-1 to TRBJ2-1; tentative D call: TRBD1 (6 bases). CDR1 SQVTM and CDR2 ANQGSEA come from the germline V gene. CDR3 size: 14 residues. V lost 7 bases, J lost 6 bases, and 19 bases lay in between.

This clone rates as medium-sized. The genes are TRBV29-1 and TRBJ1-2; D is undetermined. V was pared by 2 bases and J by 4 bases, with 11 bases between. Germline V gene sequence: CDR1 SQVTM, CDR2 ANQGSEA. The CDR3 spans 13 residues. The CDR3 DNA follows: TGCAGCGTTGAACGTAACCCCGTCTATGGCTACACCTTC. It translates to CSVERNPVYGYTF.

Of note for this clone: Different DNA sequences within this sample yield the same CDR3. The CDR3 DNA reads as TGTGCCAGCAGCTTAGCCGGGACCAGCTACGAGCAGTACTTC. This translates into CASSLAGTSYEQYF. This rearrangement joins TRBV7-9 to TRBJ2-7; the D call may be TRBD1 or TRBD2 (5 bases each). This CDR3 has 14 amino acids. The V end was cut by 0 bases, the J end by 3 bases, with 9 bases between. From germline, CDR1 is SEHNR and CDR2 FQNEAQ (reference sequence).

This sequence joins TRBV30 and TRBJ2-3; TRBD2 agrees at 9 bases. CDR1 and CDR2 (germline): GTSNPN, SVGIG (reference sequence). Trimming took 2 bases from V and 3 from J; bases not matched to a gene: 6. This CDR3 is 15 amino acids long. The CDR3 DNA follows: TGTGCCTGGAGTCAGCGGGGGGCCGGGACAGATACGCAGTATTTT. Translating it yields CAWSQRGAGTDTQYF.

This rearrangement joins TRBV18 to TRBJ2-1; D remains ambiguous. Germline lookup yields CDR1 KGHSH and CDR2 LQKENI. Trimming took off 6 bases at V and 5 bases at J, with 11 bases between the two ends. The CDR3 covers 13 residues. CDR3 bases: TGTGCCAGCTCCCGGAAGGCGGACAATGAGCAGTTCTTC. It specifies CASSRKADNEQFF.

The CDR3 region has the DNA TGTGCCATCAGTGATAAGGGCACCGGGGAGCTGTTTTTT. Translated: CAISDKGTGELFF. The chain joins TRBV10-3 to TRBJ2-2; no reliable D call. Germline CDR1 and CDR2: ENHRY and SYGVKD. The V end lost 3 bases, the J end lost 4 bases, and 6 bases lay between the germline ends. This CDR3 comprises 13 residues.

Points on this clone: At the DNA level, this CDR3 is encoded by other sequences in the same sample as well. The chain recombines TRBV6-1 with TRBJ2-7, with 8 bases that match TRBD1. V lost 5 bases to trimming and J lost 1 base; unmatched junction nucleotides: 1. Germline loops: CDR1 MNHNS, CDR2 SASEGT. CDR3 length: 13 amino acids. CDR3 region: CASSRQGSYEQYF. In DNA, the CDR3 is TGTGCCAGCAGTAGACAGGGGTCCTACGAGCAGTACTTC.

V is TRBV5-1 and J is TRBJ2-1; TRBD2 aligns across 13 bases. The V gene end was trimmed by 4 bases and the J gene end by 5 bases; junction bases not matched to a gene: 6. CDR3 length: 16 amino acids. Per the germline V gene, CDR1 is SGHRS and CDR2 is YFSETQ. CDR3 loop: CASSRRLAGGDNEQFF. In DNA form, the CDR3 reads TGCGCCAGCAGCCGCAGACTAGCGGGAGGTGACAATGAGCAGTTCTTC.

This chain connects TRBV9 to TRBJ1-4; D might be TRBD1 (6 bases). The CDR3 totals 15 residues. With 1 base removed from V and 5 bases from J, the gap between germline ends came to 12 bases. CDR1 is SGDLS, CDR2 YYNGEE, per germline. The DNA of the CDR3 is TGTGCCAGCAGCGTATCAGGACAGCAGAATGAAAAACTGTTTTTT. This sequence encodes CASSVSGQQNEKLFF.

V usage is TRBV6-5 and J usage is TRBJ2-2; 7 positions agree with TRBD1. Germline V CDR1 and CDR2: MNHEY, SVGAGI. The length of the CDR3 is 14 residues. The junction had 4 bases not matched to a gene; V was cut back by 6 bases and J by 3 bases. The CDR3 DNA sequence: TGTGCCAGCAGCCGGGGACAGTACACCGGGGAGCTGTTTTTT. This gives the protein CASSRGQYTGELFF.

This rearrangement joins TRBV30 to TRBJ2-7, with 13 positions matching TRBD2. V lost 3 bases and J lost 2; bases outside the gene matches: 4. Germline assignment: CDR1 GTSNPN and CDR2 SVGIG (reference sequence). This CDR3 is 15 amino acids long. The CDR3: CAWSPGLAGTYEQYF. The CDR3 DNA reads TGTGCCTGGAGCCCGGGACTAGCGGGAACCTACGAGCAGTACTTC.

This clone was counted once. The chain employs TRBV6-1 and TRBJ1-5, with D possibly TRBD1 on 6 matching bases. With 8 bases removed from V and 3 bases from J, the gap between germline ends came to 11 bases. The CDR3 spans 13 residues. Looked up from germline, CDR1 is MNHNS and CDR2 is SASEGT. The CDR3 loop reads CASRTGNNQPQHF. The CDR3 coding sequence is TGTGCCAGCCGAACAGGGAACAATCAGCCCCAGCATTTT.

Details on this clone: At the DNA level, this CDR3 is encoded by other sequences in the same sample as well. This rearrangement joins TRBV6-1 to TRBJ2-3; D gene uncertain. This CDR3 has 14 amino acids. Trimming stripped 2 bases from V and 1 base from J, with 7 bases between. Germline CDR1 and CDR2: MNHNS and SASEGT. The CDR3 sequence is CASSEQTGTDTQYF. The DNA of the CDR3 is TGTGCCAGCAGTGAACAAACTGGCACAGATACGCAGTATTTT.

This clone has a single count. This rearrangement joins TRBV5-1 to TRBJ1-6, with D perhaps matching TRBD1 (6 bases). This CDR3 contains 16 residues. CDR1 SGHRS and CDR2 YFSETQ come from the germline V gene. With 2 bases removed from V and 0 bases from J, the gap between germline ends came to 9 bases. The CDR3 sequence is CASSFQGSSYNSPLHF. The CDR3 DNA follows: TGCGCCAGCAGCTTCCAGGGGAGCTCCTATAATTCACCCCTCCACTTT.